Each of the 13 T cell receptor beta chains below was sequenced from the same sample in a study of cytomegalovirus exposure and HLA in healthy donors. This PCR relied on a set of 60 Vbeta primers and 13 Jbeta primers. Here immunoSEQ multiplex PCR was the method, and the copy in TCRdb shows in-frame clones only, minus some. The repertoire holds roughly 97,000 clones, with approximately 9% as singletons. The sample was PBMCs. The origin of the receptors is a man aged 50-60 years in good health and CMV-seropositive.

The gene calls are TRBV18 and TRBJ1-5, with TRBD1 as a possible D gene (6 bases). Germline CDR1 reads KGHSH; CDR2 reads LQKENI. This CDR3 has 13 amino acids. V was pared by 3 bases and J by 6 bases, with 9 bases between. CDR3 DNA sequence: TGTGCCAGCTCACCGACAGGTACTCAGCCCCAGCATTTT. Residues: CASSPTGTQPQHF. The whole variable domain, remainder taken from reference TRBV18 and TRBJ1-5, is NAGVMQNPRHLVRRRGQEARLRCSPMKGHSHVYWYRQLPEEGLKFMVYLQKENIIDESGMPKERFSAEFPKEGPSILRIQQVVRGDSAAYFCASSPTGTQPQHFGDGTRLSIL.

The chain is built from TRBV4-1 and TRBJ1-5, with a possible D match to TRBD1 (6 bases). V was cut by 4 bases and J by 3 bases, with 16 bases left in between. The CDR3 totals 16 residues. Germline CDR1 reads MGHRA; CDR2 reads YSYEKL. The CDR3 loop reads CASSLAGDSLNQPQHF. The CDR3 nucleotides are TGCGCCAGCAGCCTCGCAGGGGATTCCCTCAATCAGCCCCAGCATTTT.

In this sample, this clone turned up a few times. The chain carries TRBV4-2 and TRBJ2-1, with TRBD2 matching 8 bases. Per germline, CDR1 LGHNA and CDR2 YNFKEQ. The CDR3 contains 16 residues. V shed 0 bases, J shed 1 base, and the junction held 2 bases outside the gene matches. The CDR3 protein is CASSQEGGRSYNEQFF. The CDR3 bases are TGTGCCAGCAGCCAAGAGGGCGGGAGGTCCTACAATGAGCAGTTCTTC.

In this sample, this clone turned up a few times. Different DNA sequences within this sample yield the same CDR3. This sequence joins TRBV6-5 and TRBJ2-7; no reliable D call. Germline lookup yields CDR1 MNHEY and CDR2 SVGAGI. The ends were cut back, 4 bases at V and 4 bases at J, with 5 bases in the middle. There are 11 residues in the CDR3. CDR3 loop: CASSSRYEQYF. The CDR3 bases are TGTGCCAGCAGTTCGAGATACGAGCAGTACTTC.

This clone was seen more than once but under ten times. The chain couples TRBV30 to TRBJ2-1; TRBD2 matches at 10 bases. The germline gives CDR1 GTSNPN, CDR2 SVGIG (reference sequence). This CDR3 region has 14 residues. V trimming: 5 bases; J trimming: 12 bases; junction bases outside the gene matches: 13. CDR3 region: CAWLATSGPWGQFF. DNA of the CDR3: TGTGCCTGGTTGGCGACTAGCGGGCCATGGGGGCAGTTCTTC.

This clone was observed a few times. This chain uses TRBV28 with TRBJ1-2; 10 bases line up with TRBD1. The CDR3 extends over 14 amino acids. J gave up 4 bases and V 6 bases, and 5 bases lay outside the gene matches. Germline CDR1 is MDHEN and CDR2 is SYDVKM. The CDR3 DNA reads as TGTGCCAGCAGAGTGGGACAGGGGCGCTATGGCTACACCTTC. Amino acids: CASRVGQGRYGYTF.

This clone was seen a handful of times. J is TRBJ1-4 and V is TRBV30; D is possibly TRBD1 (5 bases). V was cut by 5 bases and J by 11 bases, with 21 bases left in between. This CDR3 has 14 residues. Germline V gives CDR1 GTSNPN, CDR2 SVGIG (reference sequence). Here the CDR3 reads CAWAPGHPGLKLFF. Here the CDR3 DNA reads TGTGCCTGGGCCCCCGGACACCCTGGATTGAAACTGTTTTTT.

CDR3 amino acids: CASSFSYGRADEQYF. CDR3 coding DNA: TGTGCCAGCAGCTTTTCATACGGGAGGGCAGACGAGCAGTACTTC. The chain uses TRBV11-2 and TRBJ2-7; 8 bases are shared with TRBD2. The CDR3 length is 15 residues. V lost 3 bases to trimming and J lost 5 bases; unmatched junction nucleotides: 9. Germline V CDR1 and CDR2: SGHAT, FQNNGV.

This chain joins TRBV28 and TRBJ2-1; 13 bases agree with TRBD2. The V gene end was trimmed by 7 bases and the J gene end by 4 bases; junction bases not matched to a gene: 7. Germline V lookup: CDR1 MDHEN, CDR2 SYDVKM. This CDR3 has 16 residues. As DNA, the CDR3 is TGTGCCAGCATCATTGCGGGACTAGCGGGGTACAATGAGCAGTTCTTC. Translation gives CASIIAGLAGYNEQFF.

This clone has a handful of counts. The chain combines TRBV5-1 with TRBJ1-6; possibly TRBD1 for D (5 bases). The CDR3 has 14 residues. V gave up 0 bases and J gave up 8 bases, with 9 bases separating them. The germline V gene encodes CDR1 SGHRS and CDR2 YFSETQ. CDR3 sequence (DNA): TGCGCCAGCAGCTTGGGGGGGGGAGATTCACCCCTCCACTTT. Translating it yields CASSLGGGDSPLHF.

The chain is built from TRBV19 and TRBJ1-4; D unclear. The V end lost 8 bases, the J end lost 0 bases, and 10 bases lay between the germline ends. This CDR3 spans 14 amino acids. The germline V gene encodes CDR1 LNHDA and CDR2 SQIVND (reference sequence). The CDR3 DNA sequence: TGTGCCAGTGCCCCGAGGACAACTAATGAAAAACTGTTTTTT. It codes for CASAPRTTNEKLFF.

The table lists this clone with a few counts. The chain joins TRBV5-4 to TRBJ2-3; 7 bases map to TRBD1. Trimming cost V 4 bases and J 3 bases; bases outside gene matches: 8. This CDR3 spans 15 amino acids. Germline lookup yields CDR1 SGHNT and CDR2 YYREEE (reference sequence). The CDR3 region is CASSRRQGITDTQYF. The CDR3, as DNA: TGTGCCAGCAGCCGCCGACAGGGTATAACAGATACGCAGTATTTT.

This clone was counted a few times. This chain links TRBV21-1 with TRBJ2-7; the table's TRBD2 call for D was not verified on the DNA. TRBV21-1 constitutes a pseudogene. CDR3 length: 18 residues. The CDR3 DNA sequence: TGTGCCAGCAGCAACTGGGACAGGGGCCCTAGCGGGGCCTACGAGCAGTACTTC. This codes for CASSNWDRGPSGAYEQYF.